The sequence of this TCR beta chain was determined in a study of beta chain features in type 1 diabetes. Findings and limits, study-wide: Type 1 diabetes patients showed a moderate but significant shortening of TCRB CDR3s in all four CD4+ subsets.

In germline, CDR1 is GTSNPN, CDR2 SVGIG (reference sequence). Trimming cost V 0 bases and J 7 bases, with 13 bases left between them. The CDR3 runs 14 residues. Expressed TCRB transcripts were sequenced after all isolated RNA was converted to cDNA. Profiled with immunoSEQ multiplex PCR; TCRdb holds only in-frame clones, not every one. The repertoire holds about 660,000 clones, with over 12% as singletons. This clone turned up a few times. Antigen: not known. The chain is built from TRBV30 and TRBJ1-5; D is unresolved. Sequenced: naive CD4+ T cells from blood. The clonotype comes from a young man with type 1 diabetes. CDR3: CAWSVPPMGQPQHF. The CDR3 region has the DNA TGTGCCTGGAGTGTACCCCCTATGGGCCAGCCCCAGCATTTT.